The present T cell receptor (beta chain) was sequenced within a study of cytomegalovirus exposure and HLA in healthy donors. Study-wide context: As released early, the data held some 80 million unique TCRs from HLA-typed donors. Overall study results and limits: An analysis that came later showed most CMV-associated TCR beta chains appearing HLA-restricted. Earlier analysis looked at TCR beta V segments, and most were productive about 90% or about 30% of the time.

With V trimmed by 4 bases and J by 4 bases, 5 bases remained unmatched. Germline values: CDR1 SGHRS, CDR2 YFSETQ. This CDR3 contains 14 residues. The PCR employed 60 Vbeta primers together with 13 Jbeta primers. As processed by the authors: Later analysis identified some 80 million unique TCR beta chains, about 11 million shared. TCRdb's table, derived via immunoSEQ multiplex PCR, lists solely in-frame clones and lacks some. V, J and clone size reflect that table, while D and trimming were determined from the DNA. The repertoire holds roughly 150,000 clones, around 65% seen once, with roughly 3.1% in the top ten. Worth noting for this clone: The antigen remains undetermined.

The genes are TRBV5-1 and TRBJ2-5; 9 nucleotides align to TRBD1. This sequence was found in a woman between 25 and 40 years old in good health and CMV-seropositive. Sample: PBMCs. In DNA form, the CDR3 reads TGCGCCAGCAGCCAGGGGACAGGGAGAGAGACCCAGTACTTC. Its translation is CASSQGTGRETQYF.